This T cell receptor (beta chain) was documented in a study of shared clonotypes between healthy human individuals. Produced via immunoSEQ multiplex PCR; TCRdb's table is partial and in-frame only. The sample shows 950,000 to 1,300,000 clones, more than 65% of them seen only once. The study's findings and limits: Non-shared clonotypes had lower generation probabilities than clonotypes shared by all four sorted-subset donors. Rarefaction curves obtained for sorted subsets showed sequencing incomplete despite large depth.

CD45RA-negative memory and CD45RA+ naive subsets were split from the CD4+ cells. The CDR3 is made up of 13 amino acids. The germline CDR1 and CDR2 sequences are SGHNT and YYREEE (reference sequence). Trimming left V 4 bases short and J 4 bases short, with 11 bases between. This clone occurred many times. Its specificity is unknown. Material for sequencing was memory CD4+ T cells sorted from blood. Sample subset: CD45RA-negative fraction. The genes are TRBV5-4 and TRBJ2-5, with a possible D match to TRBD2 (5 bases). This clonotype was obtained from a man in his late teens or twenties in good health. CDR3 region: CASSQDWVETQYF. CDR3 bases: TGTGCCAGCAGCCAGGACTGGGTAGAGACCCAGTACTTC.